This passage covers 23 T cell receptor beta chains from one sample sequenced in a study of cytomegalovirus exposure and HLA in healthy donors. The study ran its PCR with 60 Vbeta and 13 Jbeta primers. Assay used: immunoSEQ multiplex PCR; TCRdb lists only in-frame clones, some missing. The profile shows about 140,000 clones, 70% of them singletons. The sequencing sample was made of PBMCs. The receptors come from a young woman in good health and CMV-seronegative.

This sequence joins TRBV10-3 and TRBJ2-7; D may be TRBD1 (6 bases). Germline loops: CDR1 ENHRY, CDR2 SYGVKD. This CDR3 region has 11 residues. Deletions cut 11 bases from V and 5 bases from J, with 13 bases between. CDR3 nucleotides: TGTGCCGCAGGACAGTTCGACGAGCAGTACTTC. It encodes CAAGQFDEQYF.

The chain recombines TRBV19 with TRBJ1-1; 10 bases match TRBD1. Germline V gene lookup returns CDR1 LNHDA and CDR2 SQIVND (reference sequence). Trimming removed 5 bases from V and 6 bases from J; junction bases left unmatched: 3. CDR3 length: 13 residues. The CDR3 DNA reads TGTGCCAGTAGTTCGGACAGGGGGGCTGAAGCTTTCTTT. Its protein is CASSSDRGAEAFF.

The chain carries TRBV4-1 and TRBJ2-3; a weak D match, TRBD2 (7 bases). The germline gives CDR1 MGHRA, CDR2 YSYEKL. V shed 4 bases and J shed 3 bases, with 23 bases lying between them. CDR3 length: 18 residues. In DNA, the CDR3 is TGCGCCAGCAGCCGAGGGCCTAGCGGAGGGGGTGGGACAGATACGCAGTATTTT. Its translation: CASSRGPSGGGGTDTQYF.

This chain uses TRBV6-1 with TRBJ1-3; TRBD1 might be the D (5 bases). From germline, CDR1 is MNHNS and CDR2 SASEGT. The CDR3 sequence is 13 residues long. V lost 8 bases, J lost 2 bases, and 10 bases lay in between. The CDR3 region is CASRGGAGNTIYF. The CDR3 bases are TGTGCCAGCCGCGGGGGGGCTGGAAACACCATATATTTT.

The chain links TRBV5-1 to TRBJ1-2; 7 bases match TRBD1. J was trimmed by 8 bases and V by 6 bases; bases with no gene match: 16. The CDR3 spans 15 residues. The germline CDR1 and CDR2 sequences are SGHRS and YFSETQ. The CDR3 sequence: CASTLPGAGGSGYTF. The CDR3 bases are TGCGCCAGCACCCTCCCGGGGGCAGGGGGTAGCGGCTACACCTTC. The full variable domain, completed using reference TRBV5-1 and TRBJ1-2, is KAGVTQTPRYLIKTRGQQVTLSCSPISGHRSVSWYQQTPGQGLQFLFEYFSETQRNKGNFPGRFSGRQFSNSRSEMNVSTLELGDSALYLCASTLPGAGGSGYTFGSGTRLTVV.

The chain employs TRBV9 and TRBJ2-1; 15 nucleotides agree with TRBD2. This CDR3 region has 18 residues. Germline CDR1 is SGDLS and CDR2 is YYNGEE. After removal of 3 bases from V and 5 bases from J, the junction contained 9 bases not matched to a gene. The CDR3 reads CASSAKWTSGRVHNEQFF. The CDR3 nucleotides read TGTGCCAGCAGCGCCAAGTGGACTAGCGGGAGGGTCCACAATGAGCAGTTCTTC.

The chain employs TRBV11-2 and TRBJ2-7; D is possibly TRBD2 (6 bases). The ends were cut back, 5 bases at V and 4 bases at J, with 12 bases in the middle. Germline V gene sequence: CDR1 SGHAT, CDR2 FQNNGV. This CDR3 has 13 amino acids. CDR3 in amino acids: CASSPNSGYEQYF. CDR3 in DNA: TGTGCCAGCAGCCCCAACAGCGGGTACGAGCAGTACTTC.

This chain links TRBV7-2 with TRBJ2-3; 9 bases are shared with TRBD2. Germline CDR1 reads SGHTA; CDR2 reads FQGNSA. With 5 bases clipped from V and 2 bases from J, the junction kept 8 bases outside the gene matches. The CDR3 extends over 16 amino acids. The CDR3 protein is CASSPSLAGNTDTQYF. CDR3 sequence (DNA): TGTGCCAGCAGCCCGAGTCTAGCGGGGAACACAGATACGCAGTATTTT.

The chain is built from TRBV5-4 and TRBJ2-5; 14 nucleotides align to TRBD2. Germline CDR1 and CDR2: SGHNT and YYREEE (reference sequence). The CDR3 consists of 18 residues. Trimming at V came to 4 bases and at J to 11 bases, leaving 19 bases not matched to a gene. The CDR3 DNA is TGTGCCAGCAGCCACGCTCAGGGACTAGCGGGAGTGATCATAGAGCAGTACTTC. Its protein is CASSHAQGLAGVIIEQYF.

The chain combines TRBV7-8 with TRBJ1-2; D unresolved. The CDR3 spans 14 residues. Per germline, CDR1 SGHVS and CDR2 FQNEAQ. V was pared by 3 bases and J by 2 bases, with 10 bases between. Here the CDR3 DNA reads TGTGCCAGCAGCTTCACCCAGGCCAACTATGGCTACACCTTC. Residues: CASSFTQANYGYTF. The full variable domain, with the rest looked up from reference TRBV7-8 and TRBJ1-2, is GAGVSQSPRYKVAKRGQDVALRCDPISGHVSLFWYQQALGQGPEFLTYFQNEAQLDKSGLPSDRFFAERPEGSVSTLKIQRTQQEDSAVYLCASSFTQANYGYTFGSGTRLTVV.

V and J are TRBV28 and TRBJ2-1, with D perhaps matching TRBD2 (6 bases). The CDR3 is made up of 17 amino acids. Germline V CDR1 and CDR2: MDHEN, SYDVKM. Trimming cost V 1 base and J 4 bases, with 17 bases left between them. The CDR3 here is CASSLSLEGVGYNEQFF. Written as DNA, the CDR3 is TGTGCCAGCAGTTTATCTTTGGAGGGAGTAGGATACAATGAGCAGTTCTTC.

V gene TRBV30 combines with J gene TRBJ1-4, with TRBD1 matching 7 bases. CDR3 length equals 13 residues. Germline CDR1 GTSNPN, CDR2 SVGIG (reference sequence). V was clipped by 3 bases and J by 3 bases; unmatched bases: 1. The CDR3 sequence is CAWSGTANEKLFF. DNA for the CDR3: TGTGCCTGGAGCGGGACAGCTAATGAAAAACTGTTTTTT.

The J gene is TRBJ2-4, the V gene TRBV28; 7 bases match TRBD2. V gave up 4 bases and J gave up 0 bases; unmatched junction bases: 15. Per germline, CDR1 MDHEN and CDR2 SYDVKM. The CDR3 covers 19 residues. The CDR3 loop is CASSSNRGVPGLAKNIQYF. CDR3 DNA sequence: TGTGCCAGCAGTTCTAATCGGGGGGTCCCCGGGTTAGCCAAAAACATTCAGTACTTC.

The chain uses TRBV19 and TRBJ2-7; no firm D call. The germline CDR1 and CDR2 sequences are LNHDA and SQIVND (reference sequence). V shed 3 bases and J shed 0 bases, with 6 bases lying between them. This CDR3 has 13 amino acids. CDR3 residues: CASSIRISYEQYF. DNA of the CDR3: TGTGCCAGTAGTATCAGAATCTCCTACGAGCAGTACTTC.

In this sample, this clone turned up a few times. At one boundary the junction diverges from the germline segment, which might be a read error. The chain is built from TRBV18 and TRBJ2-1, with 10 positions matching TRBD2. There are 17 residues in the CDR3. Germline lookup yields CDR1 KGHSH and CDR2 LQKENI. The CDR3 coding sequence is TGTGACAGCTCACCCAATTCGCTAGCGGGAGTCGGGAATGAGCAGTTCTTC. This translates into CDSSPNSLAGVGNEQFF.

The chain carries TRBV28 and TRBJ2-7; maybe TRBD1 (6 bases). Deletions cut 8 bases from V and 0 bases from J, with 14 bases between. The germline V gene encodes CDR1 MDHEN and CDR2 SYDVKM. This CDR3 has 14 amino acids. The CDR3 DNA is TGTGCCAGCTCCAACACAGGGAACTCCTACGAGCAGTACTTC. It translates to CASSNTGNSYEQYF.

A word on this clone: The identical CDR3 is also encoded by other nucleotide sequences in the sample. The gene calls are TRBV11-3 and TRBJ2-7; 9 bases align to TRBD1. V gave up 1 base and J gave up 2 bases; unmatched junction bases: 3. Looked up from germline, CDR1 is SGHNT and CDR2 is YENEEA. This CDR3 region has 15 residues. CDR3 protein: CASSLGGQGPYEQYF. For the CDR3, the DNA is TGTGCCAGCAGCTTAGGCGGACAGGGGCCCTACGAGCAGTACTTC.

The chain employs TRBV28 and TRBJ2-3, with a possible D match to TRBD2 (6 bases). Deletions cut 2 bases from V and 2 bases from J, with 20 bases between. The germline gives CDR1 MDHEN, CDR2 SYDVKM. The CDR3 is made up of 18 amino acids. The CDR3 region has the DNA TGTGCCAGCAGTTTAGGCCCCGGGCTGAGCGGGTACACAGATACGCAGTATTTT. Encoded protein: CASSLGPGLSGYTDTQYF.

V gene TRBV9 combines with J gene TRBJ2-7, with TRBD2 as a possible D gene (5 bases). This CDR3 contains 16 residues. V shed 0 bases and J shed 6 bases, with 19 bases lying between them. Germline CDR1 SGDLS, CDR2 YYNGEE. DNA for the CDR3: TGTGCCAGCAGCGTAGGTGAGGGAAGCCGGGCGGTCGAGCAGTACTTC. Residues: CASSVGEGSRAVEQYF.

This rearrangement joins TRBV27 to TRBJ2-3, with D perhaps matching TRBD1 (5 bases). Germline-derived CDR1 and CDR2 are MNHEY and SMNVEV (reference sequence). V shed 1 base and J shed 3 bases, with 8 bases lying between them. The CDR3 is 14 residues long. The CDR3 spells CASSLYRGTDTQYF. The CDR3, as DNA: TGTGCCAGCAGTTTATATAGGGGAACAGATACGCAGTATTTT.

The chain uses TRBV6-6 and TRBJ1-2, with D possibly TRBD1 on 5 matching bases. CDR1 is MNHNY and CDR2 is SVGAGI in the germline V gene (reference sequence). Trimming removed 5 bases at V and 3 bases at J, with 10 bases between. CDR3 length equals 13 residues. This chain's CDR3 is CASSHDSDYGYTF. The CDR3 bases are TGTGCCAGCAGTCACGACAGTGACTATGGCTACACCTTC.

This chain uses TRBV19 with TRBJ1-6; tentatively, D is TRBD1 (6 bases). The V and J ends lost 7 bases and 8 bases respectively, with 21 bases between them. The CDR3 is 16 residues long. The germline V gene has CDR1 LNHDA and CDR2 SQIVND (reference sequence). CDR3 in DNA: TGTGCCAGTACTCGAGGAAGCGAGGGGGTGCATTCACCCCTCCACTTT. It codes for CASTRGSEGVHSPLHF.

The chain has TRBV19 and TRBJ1-6; D gene uncertain. With 3 bases removed from V and 8 bases from J, the gap between germline ends came to 11 bases. The CDR3 is made up of 14 amino acids. Germline V gene data show CDR1 as LNHDA and CDR2 as SQIVND (reference sequence). Here the CDR3 DNA reads TGTGCCAGTAGTATGGTGTCCCGGGATTCACCCCTCCACTTT. Translating it yields CASSMVSRDSPLHF.